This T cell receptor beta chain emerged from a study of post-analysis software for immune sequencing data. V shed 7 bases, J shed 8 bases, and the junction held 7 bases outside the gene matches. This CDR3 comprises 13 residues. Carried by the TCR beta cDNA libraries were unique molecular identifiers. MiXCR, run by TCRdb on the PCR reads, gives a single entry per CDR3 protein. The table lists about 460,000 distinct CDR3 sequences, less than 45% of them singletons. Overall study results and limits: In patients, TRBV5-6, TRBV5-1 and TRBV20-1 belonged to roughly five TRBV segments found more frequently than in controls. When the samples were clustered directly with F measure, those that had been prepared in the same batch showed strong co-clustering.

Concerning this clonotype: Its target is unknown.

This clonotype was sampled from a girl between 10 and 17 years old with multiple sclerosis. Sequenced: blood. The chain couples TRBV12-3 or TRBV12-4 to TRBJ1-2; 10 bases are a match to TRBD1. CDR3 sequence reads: CASTLDRGYGYTF. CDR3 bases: TGTGCCAGCACCTTGGACAGGGGGTACGGCTACACCTTC.